This T cell receptor beta chain was captured in a study of molecular identifiers for immune sequencing clone quantification. Trimming removed 6 bases from V and 6 bases from J, with 17 bases in between. This CDR3 spans 15 amino acids. The germline gives CDR1 SEHNR, CDR2 FQNEAQ (reference sequence). Comments on this clonotype: Its antigen is as yet unknown. Being one base from a much bigger clone, this may be a read error.

The authors gated naive CD8 T cells as CD8+CD4-CCR7+CD45RA+ for sorting. Listed TCR primers, together with previously described methods, were used for the bulk TCR libraries. TCRdb re-derived calls from the PCR reads in MiXCR, one entry per CDR3 protein. This table has tens of thousands of distinct CDR3 sequences, roughly 21% appearing once. Study findings and constraints: Clones above 20 RNA copies held over 98% of effector molecules, under 1% in naive cells. Even with approximately 1 million naive cells present, spiked Jurkat TCR RNA from one cell was reportedly detectable.

The specimen was naive CD8+ T cells from blood, with Jurkat cell RNA spiked in. The subset is: FACS-sorted CD8+CD4-CCR7+CD45RA+ naive T cells. This sequence originates from a human donor in good health. Some libraries in this study had Jurkat cell RNA spiked in. The chain uses TRBV7-9 and TRBJ1-4; the D is unclear. CDR3 in DNA: TGTGCCAGCAGTACCGACAAGGGAGTTTATGAAAAACTGTTTTTT. It encodes CASSTDKGVYEKLFF.